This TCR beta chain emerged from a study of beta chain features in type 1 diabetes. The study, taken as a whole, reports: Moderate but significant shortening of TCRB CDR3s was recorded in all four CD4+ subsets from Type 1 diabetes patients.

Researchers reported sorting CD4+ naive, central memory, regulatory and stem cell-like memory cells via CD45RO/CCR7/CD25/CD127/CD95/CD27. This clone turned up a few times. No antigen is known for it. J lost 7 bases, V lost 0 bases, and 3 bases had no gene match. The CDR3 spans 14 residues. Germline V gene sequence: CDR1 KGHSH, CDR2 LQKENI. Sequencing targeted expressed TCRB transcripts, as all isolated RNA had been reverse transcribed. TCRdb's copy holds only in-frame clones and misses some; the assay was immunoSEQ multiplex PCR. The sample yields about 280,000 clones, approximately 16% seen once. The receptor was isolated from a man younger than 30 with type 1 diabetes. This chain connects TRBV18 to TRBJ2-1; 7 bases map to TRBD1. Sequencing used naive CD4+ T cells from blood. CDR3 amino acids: CASSPPGQLNEQFF. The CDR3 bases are TGTGCCAGCTCACCACCGGGACAGTTGAATGAGCAGTTCTTC.